This T cell receptor (beta chain) was identified during a study of T-cell memory formation after mild COVID-19. TCRdb passed the 5' RACE reads through MiXCR, listing each CDR3 protein once. The table includes approximately 250,000 distinct CDR3 sequences, 15% detected once. Germline V gene data show CDR1 as SGHTA and CDR2 as FQGNSA. V was clipped by 5 bases and J by 4 bases, with 11 bases between them. The CDR3 has 14 amino acids. Sequencing was done on a sample of PBMCs or a T cell subset sorted from them (not recorded which). The chain uses TRBV7-2 and TRBJ2-2; either TRBD1 or TRBD2 may fit D (5 bases each). The receptor was isolated from an adult woman who had mild COVID-19 (a few samples of this study predate the infection). Cell type and time point are not known. CDR3 nucleotide sequence: TGTGCCAGCAGCATGGGGACGTTCACCGGGGAGCTGTTTTTT. Translating gives CASSMGTFTGELFF.